Below are 23 T cell receptor beta chains sequenced from a single sample in a study of shared clonotypes between healthy human individuals. The data were produced by immunoSEQ multiplex PCR, yet TCRdb's version contains in-frame clones alone and is incomplete. The table has 300,000 to 400,000 clones, roughly 84% seen once; the top ten hold about a sixth. The sample was memory CD8+ T cells sorted from blood. Indicated subset: CD45RO+ cells pooled with CCR7-negative TemRA cells. Every receptor here comes from a man younger than 35 in good health.

The chain links TRBV7-9 to TRBJ2-2; D perhaps matches TRBD2 (5 bases). V shed 3 bases and J shed 5 bases, with 7 bases lying between them. CDR3 length: 13 amino acids. Germline assignment: CDR1 SEHNR and CDR2 FQNEAQ (reference sequence). CDR3: CASSLGGTGELFF. The DNA for the CDR3 is TGTGCCAGCAGCTTGGGCGGGACCGGGGAGCTGTTTTTT.

The chain joins TRBV27 to TRBJ1-5, with D perhaps matching TRBD1 (6 bases). The CDR3 runs 14 residues. CDR1 and CDR2 from the germline V gene are MNHEY and SMNVEV (reference sequence). V dropped 5 bases and J dropped 5 bases, with 13 bases sitting between them. Here the CDR3 reads CASSITGGDQPQHF. CDR3 in DNA: TGTGCCAGCAGTATCACGGGGGGCGATCAGCCCCAGCATTTT.

The J gene is TRBJ2-7, the V gene TRBV9; D gene uncertain. Germline-derived CDR1 and CDR2 are SGDLS and YYNGEE. Trimming removed 4 bases at V and 3 bases at J, with 14 bases between. The length of the CDR3 is 14 residues. The CDR3 region is CASSPLPTHYEQYF. CDR3 nucleotide sequence: TGTGCCAGCAGCCCGTTACCAACCCACTACGAGCAGTACTTC. Full variable domain (missing parts from reference TRBV9 and TRBJ2-7): DSGVTQTPKHLITATGQRVTLRCSPRSGDLSVYWYQQSLDQGLQFLIQYYNGEERAKGNILERFSAQQFPDLHSELNLSSLELGDSALYFCASSPLPTHYEQYFGPGTRLTVT.

The chain is built from TRBV27 and TRBJ2-7, with TRBD1 identical over 11 bases. This CDR3 is 16 amino acids long. With 1 base clipped from V and 2 bases from J, the junction kept 4 bases outside the gene matches. The V gene's germline CDR1 is MNHEY and CDR2 SMNVEV (reference sequence). The CDR3 region has the DNA TGTGCCAGCAGTTTATTGGGGACAGGGGGAGCCTACGAGCAGTACTTC. Encoded protein: CASSLLGTGGAYEQYF.

This chain joins TRBV7-2 and TRBJ2-3; 9 bases agree with TRBD2. Germline CDR1 is SGHTA and CDR2 is FQGNSA. This CDR3 has 18 amino acids. Trimming cost V 2 bases and J 3 bases; bases outside gene matches: 12. CDR3 loop: CASSLTGSGSPRTDTQYF. The CDR3 bases are TGTGCCAGCAGCTTAACGGGTAGCGGGAGCCCCAGGACAGATACGCAGTATTTT. The full variable domain, completed using reference TRBV7-2 and TRBJ2-3, is GAGVSQSPSNKVTEKGKDVELRCDPISGHTALYWYRQSLGQGLEFLIYFQGNSAPDKSGLPSDRFSAERTGGSVSTLTIQRTQQEDSAVYLCASSLTGSGSPRTDTQYFGPGTRLTVL.

This clone was counted ten times or more. The J gene is TRBJ2-1, the V gene TRBV5-1; 9 bases agree with TRBD2. This CDR3 has 18 residues. The germline V gene encodes CDR1 SGHRS and CDR2 YFSETQ. J gave up 0 bases and V 4 bases, and 11 bases lay outside the gene matches. The CDR3 DNA sequence: TGCGCCAGCAGCCCGTCCCTAGCGGGGAGGAGCTCCTACAATGAGCAGTTCTTC. The encoded protein is CASSPSLAGRSSYNEQFF.

The chain joins TRBV15 to TRBJ2-5; D is unresolved. Germline V gene data show CDR1 as LNHNV and CDR2 as YYDKDF (reference sequence). CDR3 size: 13 residues. The V and J ends lost 2 bases and 5 bases respectively, with 9 bases between them. Here the CDR3 reads CATSRPGEETQYF. In nucleotides, the CDR3 is TGTGCCACCAGCAGACCGGGCGAGGAGACCCAGTACTTC.

The rearrangement joins TRBV10-3 to TRBJ1-2, with 7 positions matching TRBD1. The CDR3 is made up of 12 amino acids. V trimming: 6 bases; J trimming: 6 bases; junction bases outside the gene matches: 4. Germline-derived CDR1 and CDR2 are ENHRY and SYGVKD. CDR3 sequence reads: CAISSTGNGYTF. The DNA of the CDR3 is TGTGCCATCAGCTCGACAGGGAATGGCTACACCTTC.

The V call is TRBV6-5, the J call TRBJ1-5; TRBD1 matches 10 bases. V shed 2 bases, J shed 7 bases, and the junction held 5 bases outside the gene matches. CDR1 and CDR2 (germline): MNHEY, SVGAGI. The CDR3 sequence is 15 residues long. CDR3 nucleotide sequence: TGTGCCAGCAGTTACACCGGGACAGGGGCCCAGCCCCAGCATTTT. Amino acid sequence: CASSYTGTGAQPQHF.

The rearrangement uses TRBV27 and TRBJ2-7; TRBD2 agrees at 7 bases. This CDR3 comprises 16 residues. Germline V gene sequence: CDR1 MNHEY, CDR2 SMNVEV (reference sequence). The V segment lost 2 bases and the J segment 1 base; nucleotides outside the gene matches: 8. This chain's CDR3 is CASSLSAGEKSYEQYF. The CDR3 DNA is TGTGCCAGCAGTTTAAGTGCGGGAGAGAAATCCTACGAGCAGTACTTC.

The gene calls are TRBV10-3 and TRBJ2-7; D possibly matches TRBD1 or TRBD2 (5 bases each). V was clipped by 2 bases and J by 7 bases, with 15 bases between them. The V gene's germline CDR1 is ENHRY and CDR2 SYGVKD. The CDR3 runs to 14 residues. The CDR3 loop is CAISEKGTSGEQYF. The DNA of the CDR3 is TGTGCCATCAGTGAGAAAGGGACGAGTGGGGAGCAGTACTTC.

The gene calls are TRBV5-1 and TRBJ1-6; 7 nucleotides align to TRBD1. The ends lost 0 bases at V and 4 bases at J; junction bases unmatched: 10. Germline V gene sequence: CDR1 SGHRS, CDR2 YFSETQ. The CDR3 sequence is 18 residues long. The CDR3 protein is CASSLESDREIYNSPLHF. The CDR3 DNA reads TGCGCCAGCAGCTTGGAATCTGACAGGGAGATTTATAATTCACCCCTCCACTTT. The variable domain in full, completed from reference TRBV5-1 and TRBJ1-6, reads KAGVTQTPRYLIKTRGQQVTLSCSPISGHRSVSWYQQTPGQGLQFLFEYFSETQRNKGNFPGRFSGRQFSNSRSEMNVSTLELGDSALYLCASSLESDREIYNSPLHFGNGTRLTVT.

The CDR3 here is CASSQGVAAAYEQYF. CDR3 coding DNA: TGCGCCAGCAGCCAAGGGGTTGCAGCAGCCTACGAGCAGTACTTC. The V gene is TRBV4-3, the J gene TRBJ2-7; no clear D gene. V shed 1 base and J shed 2 bases, with 12 bases lying between them. The CDR3 has 15 residues. The V gene's germline CDR1 is LGHNA and CDR2 YSLEER.

The chain uses TRBV11-2 and TRBJ1-3; TRBD1 agrees at 7 bases. Germline V lookup: CDR1 SGHAT, CDR2 FQNNGV. This CDR3 has 13 amino acids. Unmatched junction bases numbered 1, after V lost 4 bases and J lost 4 bases. The CDR3 is CASSWDSGNTIYF. Written as DNA, the CDR3 is TGTGCCAGCAGCTGGGACAGCGGAAACACCATATATTTT.

The rearrangement uses TRBV29-1 and TRBJ2-7, with 7 bases that match TRBD1. The J segment lost 2 bases and the V segment lost 6 bases, leaving 7 bases of the junction unmatched. Germline loops: CDR1 SQVTM, CDR2 ANQGSEA. This CDR3 has 13 residues. The CDR3 nucleotides are TGCAGCGTAGCTCCGGGACAGCCCTACGAGCAGTACTTC. Translated, it gives CSVAPGQPYEQYF.

V gene TRBV6-1 combines with J gene TRBJ1-5; perhaps TRBD1 as D (5 bases). The CDR3 runs to 15 residues. Trimming left V 6 bases short and J 5 bases short, with 17 bases between. Germline assignment: CDR1 MNHNS and CDR2 SASEGT. Written as DNA, the CDR3 is TGTGCCAGCAGCCCCCTTCGGGGGTTGGATCAGCCCCAGCATTTT. As protein: CASSPLRGLDQPQHF.

Concerning this clone: Additional DNA sequences in this sample encode the identical CDR3. The chain is built from TRBV9 and TRBJ1-3; no firm D call. This CDR3 region has 14 residues. V shed 0 bases and J shed 0 bases, with 4 bases lying between them. CDR1 and CDR2 from the germline V gene are SGDLS and YYNGEE. The CDR3 loop reads CASSVDGSGNTIYF. CDR3 sequence (DNA): TGTGCCAGCAGCGTAGATGGCTCTGGAAACACCATATATTTT.

CDR3 sequence: CASSSTITADEQFF. Here the CDR3 DNA reads TGTGCCAGCAGTTCCACTATCACAGCGGATGAGCAGTTCTTC. The chain joins TRBV28 to TRBJ2-1, with D perhaps matching TRBD2 (5 bases). Deletions cut 4 bases from V and 8 bases from J, with 15 bases between. Per the germline V gene, CDR1 is MDHEN and CDR2 is SYDVKM. The CDR3 totals 14 residues.

The chain is built from TRBV9 and TRBJ1-4; 11 nucleotides agree with TRBD1. Trimming at V came to 0 bases and at J to 8 bases, leaving 12 bases not matched to a gene. The CDR3 consists of 18 residues. Germline values: CDR1 SGDLS, CDR2 YYNGEE. The CDR3 protein is CASSVEGTGGSRGEKLFF. CDR3 bases: TGTGCCAGCAGCGTAGAGGGGACAGGGGGTTCCCGCGGGGAAAAACTGTTTTTT.

The rearrangement links TRBV7-8 to TRBJ1-2, with D uncertain. CDR1 SGHVS and CDR2 FQNEAQ come from the germline V gene. Trimming stripped 2 bases from V and 8 bases from J, with 15 bases between. This CDR3 region has 14 residues. The CDR3 DNA follows: TGTGCCAGCAGCTTACCAGACATATCGCGGGGCTACACCTTC. This encodes CASSLPDISRGYTF.

The genes are TRBV27 and TRBJ2-7; no clear D gene. The germline V gene encodes CDR1 MNHEY and CDR2 SMNVEV (reference sequence). This CDR3 has 13 residues. V lost 4 bases, J lost 4 bases, and 11 bases lay in between. CDR3 DNA: TGTGCCAGCAGTTACCGGGTTTTATACGAGCAGTACTTC. This codes for CASSYRVLYEQYF.

This chain links TRBV7-6 with TRBJ1-5, with a tentative D call TRBD1 (5 bases). V was trimmed by 4 bases and J by 8 bases, leaving 9 bases between them. The V gene's germline CDR1 is SGHVS and CDR2 FNYEAQ. CDR3 size: 12 residues. The CDR3 DNA reads TGTGCCAGCAGCTCCTGGGGGGAGCCCCAGCATTTT. Encoded protein: CASSSWGEPQHF.

The rearrangement links TRBV30 to TRBJ2-1; 14 nucleotides line up with TRBD2. Looked up from germline, CDR1 is GTSNPN and CDR2 is SVGIG (reference sequence). CDR3 length equals 16 residues. V trimming: 5 bases; J trimming: 5 bases; junction bases outside the gene matches: 8. CDR3 residues: CAWGTSGGGHDNEQFF. CDR3 DNA: TGTGCCTGGGGGACTAGCGGGGGAGGACACGACAATGAGCAGTTCTTC. The complete variable domain, with remaining parts taken from reference TRBV30 and TRBJ2-1, reads SQTIHQWPATLVQPVGSPLSLECTVEGTSNPNLYWYRQAAGRGLQLLFYSVGIGQISSEVPQNLSASRPQDRQFILSSKKLLLSDSGFYLCAWGTSGGGHDNEQFFGPGTRLTVL.